These 18 T cell receptor beta chains came from one sample sequenced in a study of blood T cell repertoires in COVID-19. Method: immunoSEQ multiplex PCR; TCRdb's copy keeps in-frame clones and lacks some. The sample consists of about 130,000 clones, approximately 89% of them appearing once. The source material was peripheral blood. These receptors were taken from a human donor in a cohort sampled during active COVID-19.

J is TRBJ2-5 and V is TRBV4-3; D may be TRBD2 (5 bases). In germline, CDR1 is LGHNA, CDR2 YSLEER. CDR3 length equals 15 residues. V was trimmed by 0 bases and J by 3 bases, leaving 11 bases between them. CDR3 in DNA: TGCGCCAGCAGCCAAGATTTGGACGGGAAAGAGACCCAGTACTTC. Translating it yields CASSQDLDGKETQYF.

The chain employs TRBV11-2 and TRBJ1-6; 9 bases are shared with TRBD1. The CDR3 is 15 residues long. Germline trimming cut 0 bases from V and 11 bases from J; bases unmatched to any gene: 5. Germline assignment: CDR1 SGHAT and CDR2 FQNNGV. The CDR3: CASSLEGTGYAPLHF. The CDR3 DNA sequence: TGTGCCAGCAGCTTAGAAGGGACAGGGTATGCACCCCTCCACTTT.

This clone was detected once. This sequence joins TRBV7-2 and TRBJ2-1; 12 bases are a match to TRBD2. Per the germline V gene, CDR1 is SGHTA and CDR2 is FQGNSA. This CDR3 spans 18 amino acids. V shed 3 bases, J shed 7 bases, and the junction held 13 bases outside the gene matches. As DNA, the CDR3 is TGTGCCAGCAGCTTCCCGGAGGCTAGCGGGGGGGCGTCGAATGAGCAGTTCTTC. It codes for CASSFPEASGGASNEQFF.

This chain links TRBV9 with TRBJ2-3; 11 positions match TRBD2. Losses at the gene ends were 4 bases for V and 3 bases for J; bases not matched to a gene: 7. The CDR3 runs 16 residues. The germline V gene has CDR1 SGDLS and CDR2 YYNGEE. In DNA, the CDR3 is TGTGCCAGCAGCTCCTCACTAGCGGGGGTTACAGATACGCAGTATTTT. This encodes CASSSSLAGVTDTQYF.

The chain is built from TRBV3-1 (or the pseudogene TRBV3-2) and TRBJ2-7; 7 nucleotides agree with TRBD2. The CDR3 covers 15 residues. From germline, CDR1 is LGHDT and CDR2 YNNKEL (reference sequence). V lost 10 bases, J lost 7 bases, and 19 bases stayed unmatched. This chain's CDR3 is CATQPVGGTSSEQYF. The CDR3 DNA sequence: TGTGCCACCCAGCCAGTCGGGGGGACCTCCTCGGAGCAGTACTTC.

The rearrangement uses TRBV7-2 and TRBJ2-5, with 9 bases aligning to TRBD2. The CDR3 sequence is 15 residues long. The V gene end was trimmed by 5 bases and the J gene end by 5 bases; junction bases not matched to a gene: 9. From germline, CDR1 is SGHTA and CDR2 FQGNSA. The CDR3 nucleotides read TGTGCCAGCAGCCCCACGGGACTAGCTACCGAGACCCAGTACTTC. Protein: CASSPTGLATETQYF.

The rearrangement links TRBV9 to TRBJ2-3; D ambiguous. The V gene's germline CDR1 is SGDLS and CDR2 YYNGEE. The CDR3 has 16 amino acids. Trimming pared 0 bases from V and 0 bases from J, leaving 11 bases between. In nucleotides, the CDR3 is TGTGCCAGCAGCGTAGTCCCGATCGGGAGCACAGATACGCAGTATTTT. Translation: CASSVVPIGSTDTQYF.

This chain links TRBV5-4 with TRBJ2-5, with 8 bases lining up with TRBD1. The germline CDR1 and CDR2 sequences are SGHNT and YYREEE (reference sequence). The CDR3 length is 14 residues. V lost 3 bases and J lost 3; bases outside the gene matches: 4. The chain's CDR3 is CASSSIQGEETQYF. The CDR3 region has the DNA TGTGCCAGCAGCTCTATACAGGGGGAAGAGACCCAGTACTTC.

The rearrangement links TRBV3-1 (or the pseudogene TRBV3-2) to TRBJ2-7, with 9 bases that match TRBD2. CDR1 LGHDT and CDR2 YNNKEL come from the germline V gene (reference sequence). The CDR3 is 15 residues long. V was pared by 7 bases and J by 6 bases, with 13 bases of the junction left unmatched. The CDR3 bases are TGTGCCAGCAAAGAGCGGGGGGACGTCGATCCCGAGCAGTACTTC. Its translation: CASKERGDVDPEQYF.

This rearrangement joins TRBV18 to TRBJ1-5; D is unclear. V gave up 2 bases and J gave up 8 bases, with 10 bases separating them. In germline, CDR1 is KGHSH, CDR2 LQKENI. The CDR3 has 13 residues. CDR3 DNA: TGTGCCAGCTCACCAGCGGGTTTTGAGCCCCAGCATTTT. Translating gives CASSPAGFEPQHF.

This clone was detected only once. This rearrangement joins TRBV3-1 (or the pseudogene TRBV3-2) to TRBJ2-1; 12 bases agree with TRBD2. Germline V lookup: CDR1 LGHDT, CDR2 YNNKEL (reference sequence). The CDR3 extends over 15 amino acids. J was trimmed by 8 bases and V by 0 bases; bases with no gene match: 2. The chain's CDR3 is CASSQDWTSGDEQFF. CDR3 coding DNA: TGTGCCAGCAGCCAAGATTGGACTAGCGGGGATGAGCAGTTCTTC.

The chain carries TRBV5-6 and TRBJ2-5; D perhaps matches TRBD1 (6 bases). In germline, CDR1 is SGHDT, CDR2 YYEEEE. This CDR3 region has 14 residues. The V end was cut by 4 bases, the J end by 6 bases, with 16 bases between. CDR3 sequence: CASSPAAGVQTQYF. CDR3 nucleotides: TGTGCCAGCAGCCCGGCGGCAGGGGTACAGACCCAGTACTTC.

J is TRBJ1-1 and V is TRBV29-1; 7 nucleotides line up with TRBD1. Germline trimming cut 6 bases from V and 10 bases from J; bases unmatched to any gene: 11. The CDR3 runs 12 residues. CDR1 SQVTM and CDR2 ANQGSEA come from the germline V gene. CDR3 sequence reads: CSVDDRARLAFF. In nucleotides, the CDR3 is TGCAGCGTCGACGACAGGGCGAGGTTAGCTTTCTTT.

This clone was detected only a few times. The chain recombines TRBV10-1 with TRBJ2-2, with 7 bases lining up with TRBD1. The junction had 5 bases not matched to a gene; V was cut back by 11 bases and J by 2 bases. The CDR3 consists of 13 residues. The germline V gene has CDR1 WNHNN and CDR2 SYGVQD (reference sequence). CDR3 DNA sequence: TGCGCCGGACAGGACTCAAACACCGGGGAGCTGTTTTTT. This encodes CAGQDSNTGELFF.

The chain recombines TRBV7-9 with TRBJ1-4, with 9 positions matching TRBD1. This CDR3 spans 16 amino acids. Germline lookup yields CDR1 SEHNR and CDR2 FQNEAQ (reference sequence). Trimming removed 6 bases from V and 0 bases from J; junction bases left unmatched: 5. The CDR3, as DNA: TGTGCCAGCAGGCCTACAGGGGGCGCAACTAATGAAAAACTGTTTTTT. Translated: CASRPTGGATNEKLFF.

V and J are TRBV11-3 and TRBJ1-1; D is unclear. The CDR3 has 12 residues. The V and J ends lost 3 bases and 3 bases respectively, with 5 bases between them. Germline V CDR1 and CDR2: SGHNT, YENEEA. CDR3 sequence reads: CASSFIYTEAFF. The CDR3 coding sequence is TGTGCCAGCAGCTTTATTTACACTGAAGCTTTCTTT.

The V gene is TRBV5-5, the J gene TRBJ1-5; no clear D. From germline, CDR1 is SGHKS and CDR2 YYEKEE (reference sequence). There are 15 residues in the CDR3. The V gene lost 2 bases and the J gene lost 1 base, with 10 bases spanning the gap. CDR3 bases: TGTGCCAGCAGCTTTTCAGTTTCGAGCAATCAGCCCCAGCATTTT. It codes for CASSFSVSSNQPQHF.

The J gene is TRBJ1-5, the V gene TRBV28; D perhaps matches TRBD1 (5 bases). The V end was cut by 2 bases, the J end by 3 bases, with 8 bases between. Germline assignment: CDR1 MDHEN and CDR2 SYDVKM. The CDR3 length is 14 residues. The CDR3 sequence: CASSLAGINQPQHF. CDR3 nucleotides: TGTGCCAGCAGTTTAGCAGGGATCAATCAGCCCCAGCATTTT.